These 5 T cell receptor beta chains came from one sample sequenced in a study of cytomegalovirus exposure and HLA in healthy donors. Researchers ran the PCR with 60 Vbeta and 13 Jbeta primers. Profiling relied on immunoSEQ multiplex PCR, and the TCRdb table lists in-frame clones only, not all of them. The profile shows roughly 150,000 clones, 82% of them singletons. The sample comprised PBMCs. The origin of the receptors is a girl aged 2 to 10 in good health and CMV-seropositive.

With respect to this clone: The same CDR3 arises from other DNA sequences in this sample as well. V gene TRBV9 combines with J gene TRBJ2-1; D is perhaps TRBD2 (6 bases). The V gene's germline CDR1 is SGDLS and CDR2 YYNGEE. Between the trimmed V and J ends, which lost 0 bases and 0 bases, there was a span of 7 bases. The CDR3 consists of 15 residues. The CDR3 here is CASSVDSGSYNEQFF. The CDR3, as DNA: TGTGCCAGCAGCGTAGATAGCGGCTCCTACAATGAGCAGTTCTTC.

There are a few counts of this clone. The chain links TRBV19 to TRBJ2-7, with D possibly TRBD2 on 5 matching bases. The CDR3 is 14 amino acids. Trimming removed 3 bases at V and 1 base at J, with 10 bases between. The V gene's germline CDR1 is LNHDA and CDR2 SQIVND (reference sequence). CDR3 coding DNA: TGTGCCAGTAGTATGGGCGGGCCTTCCTACGAGCAGTACTTC. Its protein product is CASSMGGPSYEQYF.

Regarding this clone: Other DNA sequences in the sample encode the same CDR3. This chain uses TRBV30 with TRBJ2-3, with D tentatively TRBD1 (5 bases). The CDR3 is 12 amino acids. From germline, CDR1 is GTSNPN and CDR2 SVGIG (reference sequence). The ends were cut back, 3 bases at V and 1 base at J, with 5 bases in the middle. The CDR3 sequence is CAWSRGTDTQYF. The CDR3 nucleotides are TGTGCCTGGAGCAGGGGCACAGATACGCAGTATTTT.

J is TRBJ2-7 and V is TRBV7-3; 10 nucleotides agree with TRBD2. V trimming: 1 base; J trimming: 4 bases; junction bases outside the gene matches: 10. CDR1 and CDR2 (germline): SGHTA, FQGTGA. This CDR3 has 17 amino acids. Here the CDR3 reads CASSLKIAASGSYEQYF. The CDR3 region has the DNA TGTGCCAGCAGCTTAAAAATTGCGGCTAGCGGGAGTTACGAGCAGTACTTC.

The rearrangement links TRBV5-4 to TRBJ2-5; 10 bases align to TRBD1. The length of the CDR3 is 17 residues. CDR1 is SGHNT, CDR2 YYREEE, per germline (reference sequence). The V and J ends lost 4 bases and 1 base, in that order; junction bases with no gene match: 10. Here the CDR3 reads CASSPTGTGALQETQYF. The DNA for the CDR3 is TGTGCCAGCAGCCCCACCGGGACAGGGGCCCTCCAAGAGACCCAGTACTTC.